Listed here are 13 T cell receptor beta chains from one sample, sequenced in a study of blood T cell repertoires in COVID-19. Repertoires were generated with immunoSEQ multiplex PCR, while TCRdb's copy carries only in-frame clones and drops some. Of about 180,000 clones in the sample, approximately 85% were seen once. The sample was peripheral blood. The receptor set was obtained from a woman aged 50 to 60 with COVID-19, enrolled during active disease.

The chain has TRBV6-6 and TRBJ1-1, with TRBD1 as a possible D gene (5 bases). Germline CDR1 reads MNHNY; CDR2 reads SVGAGI (reference sequence). V dropped 7 bases and J dropped 3 bases, with 18 bases sitting between them. The CDR3 contains 15 residues. CDR3 residues: CASNYGQGGDTEAFF. In nucleotides, the CDR3 is TGTGCCAGCAACTACGGGCAGGGAGGGGACACTGAAGCTTTCTTT.

The chain is built from TRBV2 and TRBJ1-1, with a possible D match to TRBD1 (5 bases). The V gene's germline CDR1 is SNHLY and CDR2 FYNNEI. The CDR3 is 12 amino acids. Trimming cost V 5 bases and J 6 bases, with 10 bases left between them. The CDR3 spells CASSQGFSEAFF. The CDR3 DNA sequence: TGTGCCAGCAGTCAGGGTTTTTCTGAAGCTTTCTTT.

The chain couples TRBV5-4 to TRBJ2-7; 10 bases match TRBD1. The V and J ends lost 3 bases and 0 bases, in that order; junction bases with no gene match: 3. The germline CDR1 and CDR2 sequences are SGHNT and YYREEE (reference sequence). The CDR3 is 15 amino acids. This chain's CDR3 is CASSWGQGSSYEQYF. The CDR3 coding sequence is TGTGCCAGCAGCTGGGGACAGGGGAGCTCCTACGAGCAGTACTTC.

This chain connects TRBV28 to TRBJ2-5, with 10 bases aligning to TRBD2. This CDR3 has 13 residues. V lost 8 bases, J lost 0 bases, and 0 bases stayed unmatched. The germline V gene has CDR1 MDHEN and CDR2 SYDVKM. The CDR3 protein is CASLAGDQETQYF. The CDR3 DNA sequence: TGTGCCAGCCTAGCGGGGGACCAAGAGACCCAGTACTTC.

This sequence joins TRBV4-2 and TRBJ2-1; D perhaps matches TRBD2 (6 bases). Germline V gene lookup returns CDR1 LGHNA and CDR2 YNFKEQ. V was clipped by 0 bases and J by 1 base, with 13 bases between them. There are 17 residues in the CDR3. CDR3 DNA sequence: TGTGCCAGCAGCCAAGATGAGGACTACCTATCCTACAATGAGCAGTTCTTC. Protein product: CASSQDEDYLSYNEQFF.

The chain is built from TRBV5-1 and TRBJ2-2; D is unclear. The CDR3 is made up of 13 amino acids. Germline CDR1 SGHRS, CDR2 YFSETQ. Trimming shortened V by 0 bases and J by 4 bases, and 4 bases separated the two germline ends. The CDR3 DNA follows: TGCGCCAGCAGCTTGGACAGCACCGGGGAGCTGTTTTTT. It specifies CASSLDSTGELFF.

V gene TRBV7-2 combines with J gene TRBJ2-5, with D unclear. V was trimmed by 5 bases and J by 4 bases, leaving 11 bases between them. The CDR3 length is 13 residues. CDR1 SGHTA and CDR2 FQGNSA come from the germline V gene. For the CDR3, the DNA is TGTGCCAGCAGCCCAGTACGGGTAGAGACCCAGTACTTC. Translation gives CASSPVRVETQYF.

This rearrangement joins TRBV3-1 (or the pseudogene TRBV3-2) to TRBJ2-5; TRBD2 matches 8 bases. The V gene's germline CDR1 is LGHDT and CDR2 YNNKEL (reference sequence). This CDR3 has 15 residues. Trimming removed 3 bases from V and 2 bases from J; junction bases left unmatched: 5. The CDR3 DNA reads as TGTGCCAGCAGCCACCGGACTAGCCCACAAGAGACCCAGTACTTC. Its translation: CASSHRTSPQETQYF.

This clone was observed once. This chain links TRBV18 with TRBJ2-1; 7 positions agree with TRBD2. J gave up 5 bases and V 0 bases, and 4 bases lay outside the gene matches. CDR1 and CDR2 (germline): KGHSH, LQKENI. This CDR3 is built from 15 residues. The CDR3: CASSPPELADNEQFF. For the CDR3, the DNA is TGTGCCAGCTCACCACCGGAGCTAGCGGACAATGAGCAGTTCTTC.

The gene calls are TRBV21-1 and TRBJ1-4; the D call TRBD1 from the table was never checked on the DNA. TRBV21-1 is an annotated pseudogene. The CDR3 loop spans 15 amino acids. The DNA for the CDR3 is TGTGCCAGCAGCAAGCCCGACAGGGCTGGTGAAAAACTGTTTTTT. This encodes CASSKPDRAGEKLFF.

This chain uses TRBV23-1 with TRBJ2-7; 7 nucleotides line up with TRBD1. TRBV23-1 is sorted into the ORF group, with uncertain function. The V segment lost 2 bases and the J segment 3 bases; nucleotides outside the gene matches: 7. CDR3 length equals 15 residues. CDR3 sequence reads: CASSQRGRDSYEQYF. CDR3 coding DNA: TGCGCCAGCAGTCAACGGGGCCGGGACAGCTACGAGCAGTACTTC.

The CDR3 nucleotides read TGTGCCAGCAGGTCCAGGGGGATAGGTCGGAATGGCTACACCTTC. This gives the protein CASRSRGIGRNGYTF. The V and J genes are TRBV11-3 and TRBJ1-2, with 7 bases that match TRBD1. The CDR3 totals 15 residues. Trimming removed 6 bases from V and 6 bases from J; junction bases left unmatched: 13. The germline V gene has CDR1 SGHNT and CDR2 YENEEA. Full variable domain (outside the CDR3, taken from reference TRBV11-3 and TRBJ1-2): EAGVVQSPRYKIIEKKQPVAFWCNPISGHNTLYWYLQNLGQGPELLIRYENEEAVDDSQLPKDRFSAERLKGVDSTLKIQPAELGDSAVYLCASRSRGIGRNGYTFGSGTRLTVV.

This chain connects TRBV11-2 to TRBJ1-2; D gene ambiguous. Germline-derived CDR1 and CDR2 are SGHAT and FQNNGV. V was trimmed by 3 bases and J by 9 bases, leaving 14 bases between them. The CDR3 sequence is 13 residues long. The CDR3 bases are TGTGCCAGCAGCTTCGAACCGAGCGGTAGCTACACCTTC. Encoded protein: CASSFEPSGSYTF.